This T cell receptor beta chain emerged from a study of shared clonotypes between healthy human individuals. Findings of the study overall: Memory subsets had estimated richness that was generally smaller than that of naive subsets. The low donor count limited represented genetic and exposure-history diversity.

The ends were cut back, 5 bases at V and 10 bases at J, with 15 bases in the middle. Germline V gene lookup returns CDR1 MNHEY and CDR2 SMNVEV (reference sequence). This CDR3 region has 14 residues. To note about this clone: What it binds is unknown.

Sequencing used immunoSEQ multiplex PCR; TCRdb keeps in-frame clones, though not all of them. The table records about 2.3 million clones, roughly 90% of them present only once. The clonotype was recovered from a man in his late teens or twenties in good health. Some clones in this sample may be carry-over from other donors' samples. Input material: naive CD4+ T cells from PBMCs. Subset here: CD45RA+ positively selected. The V gene is TRBV27, the J gene TRBJ1-6; D gene unclear. DNA of the CDR3: TGTGCCAGCAGTCTGGCCCTTACCCGGTCACCCCTCCACTTT. Protein product: CASSLALTRSPLHF.